This entry describes one TCR beta chain. Its target is not known. These data are taken from a study of CD8 T cell repertoires and HIV-1 epitope variants. The overall study: Each of Twenty-five Gag and Nef epitope peptides stimulated a separate culture. Autologous T cell-negative cells served as antigen-presenting cells in equal numbers. Epitopes were three Gag families plus Nef HW9 and YT9.

Germline assignment: CDR1 SGDLS and CDR2 YYNGEE. V lost 2 bases, J lost 10 bases, and 19 bases lay in between. The length of the CDR3 is 15 residues. The assay was immunoSEQ multiplex PCR, and TCRdb's table has in-frame clones only and misses some. The table records 95,000 or so clones, roughly 77% of them present only once. Study-wide results and limits: The TAALDMSHF plasma variant had no responses, unlike KF9 (roughly 5 clonotypes) and HW9 (one).

The sample taken for sequencing was uncultured baseline CD8+ T cells from peripheral blood mononuclear cells (PBMCs). This chain uses TRBV9 with TRBJ2-1; maybe TRBD2 (6 bases). This clonotype was obtained from a male donor with HIV. CDR3 DNA: TGTGCCAGCAGCGTCGGCCTTGGACGGAGGGAAGAGCAGTTCTTC. Its protein is CASSVGLGRREEQFF.